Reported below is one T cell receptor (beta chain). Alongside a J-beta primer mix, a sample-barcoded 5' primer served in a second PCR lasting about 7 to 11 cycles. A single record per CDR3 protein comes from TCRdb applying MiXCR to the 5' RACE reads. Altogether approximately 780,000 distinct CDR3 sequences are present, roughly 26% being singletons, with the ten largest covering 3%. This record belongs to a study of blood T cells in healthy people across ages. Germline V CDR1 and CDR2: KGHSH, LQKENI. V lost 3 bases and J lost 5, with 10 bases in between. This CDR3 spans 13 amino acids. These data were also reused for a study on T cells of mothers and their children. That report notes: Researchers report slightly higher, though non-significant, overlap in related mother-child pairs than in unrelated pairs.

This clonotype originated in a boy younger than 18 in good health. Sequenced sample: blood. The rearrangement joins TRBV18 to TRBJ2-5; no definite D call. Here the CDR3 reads CASSPGVAETQYF. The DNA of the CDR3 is TGTGCCAGCTCACCCGGTGTGGCGGAGACCCAGTACTTC.